This T cell receptor beta chain was sequenced in a study of blood T cells in healthy people across ages. As to this clonotype: The antigen is undetermined.

Germline V gene sequence: CDR1 LGHNA, CDR2 YNFKEQ. Trimming cost V 1 base and J 7 bases; bases outside gene matches: 4. CDR3 length equals 14 residues. The study's findings and limits: It was the long-lived donors that had more naive CD4+ cells and higher diversity than aged donors. The study found TCR beta diversity correlated strongly with naive T cell percentage.

The second PCR ran about 6 to 11 cycles with a sample-barcoded 5' primer and J-beta primers. A single record per CDR3 protein comes from TCRdb applying MiXCR to the 5' RACE reads. The table lists just over 1 million distinct CDR3 sequences, under 55% of them singletons. The donors, all healthy, were Caucasians living in Russia, aged about 6 to 100. Every sample yielded at least 7 million isolated PBMCs. The V call is TRBV4-2, the J call TRBJ2-7, with 10 nucleotides matching TRBD2. The sequenced sample consisted of blood. The sequence was obtained from a woman in her fifties or sixties in good health. As DNA, the CDR3 is TGTGCCAGCAGCCAAGCAGCGGGAGGGAATGAGCAGTACTTC. Its protein is CASSQAAGGNEQYF.